The sequence of this T cell receptor (beta chain) was determined in a study of OX40 agonist ivuxolimab in advanced cancers. About the study: Ivuxolimab, an agonist antibody against OX40 (CD134), was given to patients.

Repertoires were generated with immunoSEQ multiplex PCR, while TCRdb's copy carries only in-frame clones and drops some. The sample holds 50,000 to 65,000 clones, about four fifths seen once. Whole-study results and caveats: Antigens targeted by the expanded peripheral T cells were not determined. Nonresponders included some who also had low normalized T-cell clonal expansion.

Germline V CDR1 and CDR2: KGHSH, LQKENI. The CDR3 runs to 13 residues. V dropped 10 bases and J dropped 7 bases, with 17 bases sitting between them. Of note for this clone: Its target is unknown.

V and J are TRBV18 and TRBJ1-3; D unresolved. The TCR was taken from an adult with an advanced solid tumor such as melanoma, head and neck, liver or kidney cancer. The sample consisted of CD4+ or CD8+ T cells sorted from blood, taken in a trial of the OX40 agonist ivuxolimab. The DNA of the CDR3 is TGTGCCACCTCCCAAGCAGGAGGGAACACCATATATTTT. Its protein is CATSQAGGNTIYF.